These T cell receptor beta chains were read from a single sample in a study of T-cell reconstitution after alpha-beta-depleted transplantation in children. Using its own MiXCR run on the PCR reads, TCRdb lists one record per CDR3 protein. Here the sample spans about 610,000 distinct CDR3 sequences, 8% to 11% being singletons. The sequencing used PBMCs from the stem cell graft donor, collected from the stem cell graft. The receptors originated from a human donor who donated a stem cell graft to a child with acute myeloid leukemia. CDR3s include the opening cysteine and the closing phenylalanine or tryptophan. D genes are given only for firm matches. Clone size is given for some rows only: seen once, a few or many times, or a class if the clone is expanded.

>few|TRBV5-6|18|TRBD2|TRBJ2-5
CASSEIGTSGSMVETQYF
TGTGCCAGCAGCGAAATAGGGACTAGCGGGAGTATGGTGGAGACCCAGTACTTC
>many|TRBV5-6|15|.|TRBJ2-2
CASSLRTVNTGELFF
TGTGCCAGCAGCTTGCGGACAGTGAACACCGGGGAGCTGTTTTTT
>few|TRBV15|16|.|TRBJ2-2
CASRQGDTRPDGELFF
TGTGCCTCCCGCCAAGGGGACACTAGACCCGACGGGGAGCTGTTTTTT
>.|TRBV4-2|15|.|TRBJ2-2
CASSQDGERTGELFF
TGTGCCAGCAGCCAAGACGGGGAAAGGACCGGGGAGCTGTTTTTT
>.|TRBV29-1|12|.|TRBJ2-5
CSVEKQGETQYF
TGCAGCGTGGAGAAACAGGGAGAGACCCAGTACTTC
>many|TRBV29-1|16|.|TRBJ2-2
CSVEGPQQLNTGELFF
TGCAGCGTTGAAGGGCCCCAACAGCTAAACACCGGGGAGCTGTTTTTT
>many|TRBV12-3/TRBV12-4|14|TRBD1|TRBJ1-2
CASSAWDRGYGYTF
TGTGCCAGCAGTGCCTGGGACAGGGGGTATGGCTACACCTTC
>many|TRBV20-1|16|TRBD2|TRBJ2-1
CSAYGLARSSYNEQFF
TGCAGTGCTTATGGACTAGCCCGTAGCTCCTACAATGAGCAGTTCTTC
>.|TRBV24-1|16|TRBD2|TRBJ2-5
CATSDPTSGRGETQYF
TGTGCCACCAGTGATCCGACTAGCGGGAGGGGAGAGACCCAGTACTTC
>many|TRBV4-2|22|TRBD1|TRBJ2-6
CASSHYGPGQGPDNSGANVLTF
TGTGCCAGCAGCCATTATGGGCCGGGACAGGGCCCGGATAACTCTGGGGCCAACGTCCTGACTTTC
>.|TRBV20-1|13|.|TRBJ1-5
CSASKGSNQPQHF
TGCAGTGCTAGTAAGGGAAGCAATCAGCCCCAGCATTTT
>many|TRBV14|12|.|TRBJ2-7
CASSRGPFEQYF
TGTGCCAGCAGCCGGGGGCCCTTCGAGCAGTACTTC
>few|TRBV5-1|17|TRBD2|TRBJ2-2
CASSLGTSGSNTGELFF
TGCGCCAGCAGCTTGGGGACTAGCGGGTCGAACACCGGGGAGCTGTTTTTT
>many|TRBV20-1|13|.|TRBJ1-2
CSARGAGAPGYTF
TGCAGTGCTAGAGGGGCAGGGGCGCCTGGCTACACCTTC